The 2 T cell receptor beta chains below were found in one sample sequenced in a study of tumor and adjacent non-tumor tissue in lung cancer. The library came from three nested PCR rounds adapted from ARM-PCR protocols. From the multiplex PCR reads, TCRdb called clonotypes with MiXCR, one entry per CDR3 protein. The table includes about 120,000 distinct CDR3 sequences, approximately 71% detected once. No cell sorting was done before RNA was extracted from the tissue. Sequenced: lung tumor tissue. The receptors originated from a young man with non-small cell lung cancer.

This clonotype was counted a few times. One end of the junction is discordant with germline, which a read error may explain. V usage is TRBV20-1 and J usage is TRBJ2-3; D remains unclear. The CDR3 is 12 amino acids. Germline lookup yields CDR1 DFQATT and CDR2 SNEGSKA (reference sequence). CDR3 sequence: CSARETEVTQCF. The CDR3, as DNA: TGCAGTGCTAGAGAAACAGAGGTTACGCAGTGTTTT.

About this clonotype itself: Germline and junction disagree at one end, which may indicate a read error. This chain joins TRBV12-3 or TRBV12-4 and TRBJ1-4, with D maybe TRBD1 (5 bases). This CDR3 is built from 13 residues. The CDR3 spells CARRGPGEEKLFF. The CDR3 nucleotides read TGTGCCCGCAGAGGACCGGGGGAAGAAAAACTGTTTTTT.